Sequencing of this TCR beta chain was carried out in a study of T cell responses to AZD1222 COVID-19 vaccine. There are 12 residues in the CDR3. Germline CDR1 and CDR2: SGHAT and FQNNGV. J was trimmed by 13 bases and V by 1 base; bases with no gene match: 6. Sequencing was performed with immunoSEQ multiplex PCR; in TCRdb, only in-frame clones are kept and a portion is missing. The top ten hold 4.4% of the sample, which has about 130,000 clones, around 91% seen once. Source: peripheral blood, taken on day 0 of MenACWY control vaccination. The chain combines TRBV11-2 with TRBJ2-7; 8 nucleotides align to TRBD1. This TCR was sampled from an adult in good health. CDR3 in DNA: TGTGCCAGCAGCTTAGTCCGGGACAGGCCTTACGTC. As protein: CASSLVRDRPYV.